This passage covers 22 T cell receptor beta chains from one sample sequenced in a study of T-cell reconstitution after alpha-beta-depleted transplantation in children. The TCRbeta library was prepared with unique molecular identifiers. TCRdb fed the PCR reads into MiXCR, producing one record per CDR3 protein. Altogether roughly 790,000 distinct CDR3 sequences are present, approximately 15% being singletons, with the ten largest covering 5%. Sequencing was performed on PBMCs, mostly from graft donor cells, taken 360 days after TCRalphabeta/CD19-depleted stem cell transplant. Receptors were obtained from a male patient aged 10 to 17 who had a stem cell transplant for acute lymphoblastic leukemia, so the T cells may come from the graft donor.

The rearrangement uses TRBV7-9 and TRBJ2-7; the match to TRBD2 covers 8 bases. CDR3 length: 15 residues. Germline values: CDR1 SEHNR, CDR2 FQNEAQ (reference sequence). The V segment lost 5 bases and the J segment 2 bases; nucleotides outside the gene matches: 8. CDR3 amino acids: CASSLILAAAYEQYF. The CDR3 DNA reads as TGTGCCAGCAGCCTCATACTAGCGGCCGCCTACGAGCAGTACTTC.

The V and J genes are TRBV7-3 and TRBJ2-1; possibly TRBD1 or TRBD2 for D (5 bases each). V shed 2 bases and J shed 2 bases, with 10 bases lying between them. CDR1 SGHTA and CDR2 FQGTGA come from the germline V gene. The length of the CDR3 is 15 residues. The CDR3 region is CASSLGAGTYNEQFF. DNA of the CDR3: TGTGCCAGCAGCTTAGGGGCCGGGACCTACAATGAGCAGTTCTTC.

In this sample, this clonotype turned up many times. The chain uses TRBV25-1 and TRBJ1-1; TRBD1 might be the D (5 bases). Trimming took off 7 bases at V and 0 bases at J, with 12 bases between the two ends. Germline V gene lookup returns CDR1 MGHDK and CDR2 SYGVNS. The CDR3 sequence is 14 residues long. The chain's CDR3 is CASTGWGMNTEAFF. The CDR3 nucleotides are TGTGCCAGCACTGGTTGGGGGATGAACACTGAAGCTTTCTTT.

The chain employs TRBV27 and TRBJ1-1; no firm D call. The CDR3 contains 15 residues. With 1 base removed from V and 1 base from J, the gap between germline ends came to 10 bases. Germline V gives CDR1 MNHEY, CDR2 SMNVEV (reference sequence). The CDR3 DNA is TGTGCCAGCAGTTTATTGGCCAGGAAGAACACTGAAGCTTTCTTT. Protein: CASSLLARKNTEAFF.

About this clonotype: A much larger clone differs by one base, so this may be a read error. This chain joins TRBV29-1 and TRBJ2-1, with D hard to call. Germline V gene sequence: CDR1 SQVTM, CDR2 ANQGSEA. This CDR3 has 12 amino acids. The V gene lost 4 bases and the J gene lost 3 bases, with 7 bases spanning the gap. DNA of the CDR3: TGCAGCGTTGGGGTAGACTACAATGAGCAGTTCTTC. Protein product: CSVGVDYNEQFF.

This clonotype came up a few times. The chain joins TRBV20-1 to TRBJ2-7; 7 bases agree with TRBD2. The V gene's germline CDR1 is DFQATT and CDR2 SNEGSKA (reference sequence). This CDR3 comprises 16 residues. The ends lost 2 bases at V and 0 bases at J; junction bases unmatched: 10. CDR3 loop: CSARRRSGTFSYEQYF. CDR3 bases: TGCAGTGCTAGAAGGAGGAGCGGGACTTTCTCCTACGAGCAGTACTTC.

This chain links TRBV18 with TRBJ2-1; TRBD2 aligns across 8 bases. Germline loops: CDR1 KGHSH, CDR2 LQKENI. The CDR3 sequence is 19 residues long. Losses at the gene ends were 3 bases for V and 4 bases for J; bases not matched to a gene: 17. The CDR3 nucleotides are TGTGCCAGCTCACCCCGTGGTAGCGGGAAAAGGACGGCTTACAATGAGCAGTTCTTC. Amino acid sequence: CASSPRGSGKRTAYNEQFF.

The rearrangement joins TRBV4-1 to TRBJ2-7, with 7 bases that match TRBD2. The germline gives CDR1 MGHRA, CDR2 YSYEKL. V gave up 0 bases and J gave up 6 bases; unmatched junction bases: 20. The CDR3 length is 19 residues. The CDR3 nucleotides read TGCGCCAGCAGCCAAGATCCACGGGATATCGCCGGGACTACGTTCGAGCAGTACTTC. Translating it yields CASSQDPRDIAGTTFEQYF.

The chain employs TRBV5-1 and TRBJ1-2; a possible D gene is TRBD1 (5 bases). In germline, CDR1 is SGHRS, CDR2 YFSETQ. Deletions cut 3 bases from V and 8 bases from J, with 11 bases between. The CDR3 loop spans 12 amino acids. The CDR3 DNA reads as TGCGCCAGCAGCTGGGACTTTACCGGCTACACCTTC. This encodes CASSWDFTGYTF.

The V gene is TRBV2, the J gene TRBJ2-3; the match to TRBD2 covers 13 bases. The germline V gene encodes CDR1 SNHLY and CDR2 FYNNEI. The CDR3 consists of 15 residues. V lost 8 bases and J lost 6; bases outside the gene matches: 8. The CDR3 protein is CASGTSGTNPDTQYF. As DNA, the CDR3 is TGTGCCAGCGGGACTAGCGGGACGAACCCCGATACGCAGTATTTT. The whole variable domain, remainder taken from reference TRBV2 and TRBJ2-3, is EPEVTQTPSHQVTQMGQEVILRCVPISNHLYFYWYRQILGQKVEFLVSFYNNEISEKSEIFDDQFSVERPDGSNFTLKIRSTKLEDSAMYFCASGTSGTNPDTQYFGPGTRLTVL.

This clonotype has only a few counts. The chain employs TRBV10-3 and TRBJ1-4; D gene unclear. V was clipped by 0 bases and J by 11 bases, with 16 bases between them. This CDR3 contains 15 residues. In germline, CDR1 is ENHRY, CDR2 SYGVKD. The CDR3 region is CAISESGEGMRKLFF. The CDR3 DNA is TGTGCCATCAGTGAGTCAGGAGAGGGAATGCGGAAACTGTTTTTT.

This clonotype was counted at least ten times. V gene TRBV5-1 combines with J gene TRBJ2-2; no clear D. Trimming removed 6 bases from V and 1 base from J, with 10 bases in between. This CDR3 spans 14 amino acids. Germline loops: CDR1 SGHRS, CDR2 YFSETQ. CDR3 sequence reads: CASKFLMNTGELFF. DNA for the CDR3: TGCGCCAGCAAGTTTCTGATGAACACCGGGGAGCTGTTTTTT.

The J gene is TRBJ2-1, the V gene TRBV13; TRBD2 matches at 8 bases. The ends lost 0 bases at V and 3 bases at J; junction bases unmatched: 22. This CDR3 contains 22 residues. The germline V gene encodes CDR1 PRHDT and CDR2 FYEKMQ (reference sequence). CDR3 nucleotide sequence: TGTGCCAGCAGCTTAGGCCCATATTACCTAGCGGGTATCACTTCAGACTACAATGAGCAGTTCTTC. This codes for CASSLGPYYLAGITSDYNEQFF.

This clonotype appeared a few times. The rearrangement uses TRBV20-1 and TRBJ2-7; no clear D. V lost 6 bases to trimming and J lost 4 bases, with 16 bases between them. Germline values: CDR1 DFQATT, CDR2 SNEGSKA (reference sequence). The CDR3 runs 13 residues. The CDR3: CSAESTGPYEQYF. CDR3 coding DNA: TGCAGTGCGGAAAGTACGGGCCCTTACGAGCAGTACTTC.

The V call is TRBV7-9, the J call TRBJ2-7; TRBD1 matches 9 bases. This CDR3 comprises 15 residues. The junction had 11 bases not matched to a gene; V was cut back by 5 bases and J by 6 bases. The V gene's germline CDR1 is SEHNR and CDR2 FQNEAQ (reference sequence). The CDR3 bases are TGTGCCAGCAGCCGTCCCGGGACAGGGTATGCCGAGCAGTACTTC. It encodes CASSRPGTGYAEQYF.

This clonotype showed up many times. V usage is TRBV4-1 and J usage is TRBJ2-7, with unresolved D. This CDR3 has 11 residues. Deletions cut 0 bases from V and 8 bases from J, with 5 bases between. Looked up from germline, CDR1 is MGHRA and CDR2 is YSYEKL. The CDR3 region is CASSQDGQQYF. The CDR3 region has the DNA TGCGCCAGCAGCCAAGATGGACAGCAGTACTTC.

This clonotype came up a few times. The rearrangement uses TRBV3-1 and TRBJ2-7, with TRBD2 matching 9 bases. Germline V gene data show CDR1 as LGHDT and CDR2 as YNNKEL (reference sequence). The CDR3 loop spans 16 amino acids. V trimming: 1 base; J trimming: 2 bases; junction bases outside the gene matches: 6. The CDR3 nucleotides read TGTGCCAGCAGCCAAGCTATAGCGGGAGTTCCCTACGAGCAGTACTTC. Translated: CASSQAIAGVPYEQYF.

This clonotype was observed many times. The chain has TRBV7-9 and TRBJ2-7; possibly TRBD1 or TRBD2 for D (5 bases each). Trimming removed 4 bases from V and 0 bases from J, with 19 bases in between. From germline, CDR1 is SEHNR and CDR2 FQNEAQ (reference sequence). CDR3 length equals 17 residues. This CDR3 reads CASSSVPGSRSSYEQYF. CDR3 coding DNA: TGTGCCAGCAGCTCCGTTCCAGGGAGCAGAAGCTCCTACGAGCAGTACTTC.

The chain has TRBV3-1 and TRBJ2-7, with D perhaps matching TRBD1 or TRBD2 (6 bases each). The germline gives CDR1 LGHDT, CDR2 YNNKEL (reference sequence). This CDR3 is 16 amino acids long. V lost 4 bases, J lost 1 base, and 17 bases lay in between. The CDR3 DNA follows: TGTGCCAGCAGCCGATCACAGGGAGGCGTTTCCTACGAGCAGTACTTC. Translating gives CASSRSQGGVSYEQYF.

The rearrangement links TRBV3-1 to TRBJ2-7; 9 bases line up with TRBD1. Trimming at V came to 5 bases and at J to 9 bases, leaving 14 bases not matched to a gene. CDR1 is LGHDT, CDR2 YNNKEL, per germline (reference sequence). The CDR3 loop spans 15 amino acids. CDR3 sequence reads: CASSTLDGTGKGQYF. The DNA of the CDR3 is TGTGCCAGCAGCACCTTGGACGGGACAGGGAAAGGGCAGTACTTC.

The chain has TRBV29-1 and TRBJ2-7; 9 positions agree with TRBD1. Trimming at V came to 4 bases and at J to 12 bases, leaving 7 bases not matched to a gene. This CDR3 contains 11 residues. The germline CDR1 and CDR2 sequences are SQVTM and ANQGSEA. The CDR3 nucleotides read TGCAGCGTTGCCGGGACAGGGATTTCGTACTTC. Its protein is CSVAGTGISYF.

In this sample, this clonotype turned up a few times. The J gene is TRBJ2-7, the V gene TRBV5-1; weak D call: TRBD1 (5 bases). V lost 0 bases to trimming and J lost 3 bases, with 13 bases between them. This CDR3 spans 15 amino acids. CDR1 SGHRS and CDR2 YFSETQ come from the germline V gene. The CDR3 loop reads CASSLAAGIRYEQYF. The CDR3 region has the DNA TGCGCCAGCAGCTTGGCGGCAGGGATACGCTACGAGCAGTACTTC.